This T cell receptor (beta chain) appears in the sequencing data of a study of blood T cell repertoires in COVID-19. Sequencing used immunoSEQ multiplex PCR; TCRdb keeps in-frame clones, though not all of them. Found here are approximately 350,000 clones, 88% of them singletons; the top ten hold around 7.9%. This CDR3 has 15 residues. J was trimmed by 3 bases and V by 4 bases; bases with no gene match: 7. The germline V gene has CDR1 GTSNPN and CDR2 SVGIG (reference sequence). This clonotype was sampled from a woman aged 70-85 years with COVID-19, enrolled during active disease. This rearrangement joins TRBV30 to TRBJ1-3, with 9 bases aligning to TRBD1. Input material: peripheral blood. CDR3 sequence reads: CAWIGTGRGGNTIYF. The CDR3 coding sequence is TGTGCCTGGATAGGGACAGGGAGGGGTGGAAACACCATATATTTT.